Included here is one T cell receptor (beta chain) sequence, with context. The repertoire was sequenced with immunoSEQ multiplex PCR; TCRdb's copy has only in-frame clones and lacks some. This table has about 80,000 clones, roughly 94% appearing once. This entry comes from a study of T cell changes during pregnancy in multiple sclerosis. Trimming left V 2 bases short and J 5 bases short, with 9 bases between. The CDR3 has 13 amino acids. Germline values: CDR1 LGHNA, CDR2 YNFKEQ. This rearrangement joins TRBV4-2 to TRBJ2-5; D perhaps matches TRBD1 (6 bases). The starting material was peripheral blood, obtained before pregnancy. The clonotype was recovered from a female donor with multiple sclerosis, enrolled in a pregnancy study. The CDR3 spells CASSQPGVETQYF. DNA for the CDR3: TGTGCCAGCAGCCAACCAGGGGTGGAGACCCAGTACTTC.